These 9 T cell receptor beta chains came from one sample sequenced in a study of blood T cells in healthy people across ages. Combining a sample-barcoded 5' primer with a J-beta primer mix, a second PCR ran for about 7 to 11 cycles. Via MiXCR, TCRdb re-called the 5' RACE reads, giving one row per CDR3 protein. The top ten hold approximately 3.7% of the sample, which has hundreds of thousands of distinct CDR3 sequences, roughly 21% seen once. The sample was blood. Receptors originate from an older man in good health.

The chain combines TRBV15 with TRBJ1-2; 8 bases map to TRBD1. Trimming took 3 bases from V and 6 from J; bases not matched to a gene: 6. The CDR3 is 14 residues long. CDR1 is LNHNV, CDR2 YYDKDF, per germline (reference sequence). The CDR3 loop reads CATSRQSTGDGYTF. DNA of the CDR3: TGTGCCACCAGCAGGCAATCGACAGGGGATGGCTACACCTTC.

The V and J genes are TRBV6-1 and TRBJ2-1; TRBD2 matches 15 bases. Looked up from germline, CDR1 is MNHNS and CDR2 is SASEGT. The V and J ends lost 8 bases and 10 bases, in that order; junction bases with no gene match: 9. The CDR3 is 15 amino acids. The CDR3 DNA reads as TGTGCCAGCGATGGACTAGCGGGAGGGGTGGGGGAGCAGTTCTTC. Residues: CASDGLAGGVGEQFF.

This clonotype has just a few counts. V usage is TRBV11-2 and J usage is TRBJ2-5; D not certain. The DNA end lines up better with TRBJ2-7; the J call may be wrong. The CDR3 length is 14 residues. The V gene's germline CDR1 is SGHAT and CDR2 FQNNGV. CDR3 region: CASSLGFKGYEQYF. The CDR3 coding sequence is TGTGCCAGCAGCTTAGGGTTTAAGGGTTACGAGCAGTACTTC.

This chain links TRBV3-1 with TRBJ2-7, with a possible D match to TRBD1 (7 bases). Trimming pared 2 bases from V and 3 bases from J, leaving 14 bases between. The V gene's germline CDR1 is LGHDT and CDR2 YNNKEL (reference sequence). CDR3 length: 15 amino acids. For the CDR3, the DNA is TGTGCCAGCAGCCAAAATAACCAGGGGGGCTACGAGCAGTACTTC. This sequence encodes CASSQNNQGGYEQYF.

This clonotype came up a few times. The gene calls are TRBV19 and TRBJ2-3; perhaps D is TRBD1 or TRBD2 (5 bases each). CDR1 is LNHDA and CDR2 is SQIVND in the germline V gene (reference sequence). The CDR3 has 14 residues. V was cut by 9 bases and J by 5 bases, with 18 bases left in between. CDR3 sequence reads: CASALGGEEDTQYF. CDR3 DNA sequence: TGTGCCAGCGCCCTTGGGGGAGAGGAAGATACGCAGTATTTT.

The rearrangement links TRBV29-1 to TRBJ1-2; 7 nucleotides agree with TRBD1. Trimming took 6 bases from V and 5 from J; bases not matched to a gene: 12. The CDR3 sequence is 14 residues long. From germline, CDR1 is SQVTM and CDR2 ANQGSEA. The CDR3 coding sequence is TGCAGCGTGGGGGACAGAATTACTACTTATGGCTACACCTTC. This sequence encodes CSVGDRITTYGYTF.

This clonotype was recorded at least ten times. This chain uses TRBV29-1 with TRBJ2-3, with 9 bases matching TRBD1. Germline CDR1 and CDR2: SQVTM and ANQGSEA. The CDR3 covers 11 residues. J gave up 8 bases and V 6 bases, and 3 bases lay outside the gene matches. The CDR3 sequence: CSVEQGATQYF. As DNA, the CDR3 is TGCAGCGTGGAACAGGGGGCTACGCAGTATTTT.

This clonotype has ten or more counts. In nucleotides, the CDR3 is TGCAGCGTTGATGCCAGCAGGGAGGGGACCCAGTACTTC. This translates into CSVDASREGTQYF. The chain uses TRBV29-1 and TRBJ2-5, with 7 nucleotides matching TRBD2. CDR1 is SQVTM and CDR2 is ANQGSEA in the germline V gene. The CDR3 totals 13 residues. The V and J ends lost 3 bases and 7 bases, in that order; junction bases with no gene match: 8.

This clonotype has just a few counts. V gene TRBV5-1 combines with J gene TRBJ2-3, with 9 positions matching TRBD1. With 3 bases clipped from V and 9 bases from J, the junction kept 11 bases outside the gene matches. The germline V gene has CDR1 SGHRS and CDR2 YFSETQ. The CDR3 length is 15 residues. The CDR3 DNA is TGCGCCAGCAGCTCCGGTTACAGGGGGCATGGCACGCAGTATTTT. Translation: CASSSGYRGHGTQYF.